This record covers a single TCR beta chain. The antigen this receptor binds is unknown. Base qualities were left out, and no much larger clone turns up one base away. TCRbeta CDR3 regions were amplified from genomic DNA by means of the immunoSEQ Assay, a bias-controlled multiplex PCR. For the original study's pipeline: Within the assay, amplification of reference gene primers was used to estimate how many nucleated cells each sample contained. To quantify the absolute abundance of each unique TCRbeta CDR3 rearrangement, sequence reads were collapsed and filtered. For each sample, productive Simpson clonality was calculated as the square root of Simpson's diversity index over productive rearrangements. Drawn from immuneACCESS, this table holds only the in-frame rearrangements with V and J called that TCRdb kept. Clones are partly lost; checked studies trace under half to an unresolved V gene and leave the rest unexplained. The V and J calls and clone size come from that table; D and trimming were worked out from the DNA. This sample holds fewer than 300,000 clones; 80% to 95% were observed only once. The top ten clonotypes cover 0.9% to 1.2% of the sample.

This entry is derived from a study of blood T cell repertoires in COVID-19 (dated by TCRdb to about 2020). Turning to the overall study: Samples covering the acute and convalescent phases of COVID-19 were provided by collaborators in the United States, Italy and Spain. The prospective study material was composed of cDNA or gDNA derived from T cells, B-cell-depleted T cells, or PBMCs. The dataset comprised deeply sampled blood TCRbeta repertoires from subjects exposed to, actively infected with, or recovered from COVID-19. The repertoires were released in a freely available public database intended as a resource for research on the immune response to SARS-CoV-2. The samples were drawn from the first 160 participants of the ongoing ImmuneRACE study and from about 1,200 subjects provided by 6 global collaborators. Nearly every sample came with metadata listing a de-identified subject ID, COVID-19 status, age in years and sex. HLA class I and class II types, where available, came from metadata supplied by the sample provider rather than from assay-based typing.

As encoded in the germline V gene, CDR1 is SQVTM while CDR2 is ANQGSEA. The germline V and J ends show losses of 7 bases and 6 bases respectively, and no gene match explains 10 bases of the junction. The CDR3, from cysteine to phenylalanine, totals 14 residues. Only the CDR3 portion is preserved as DNA: 42 bases, with reading frame beginning at the first base. The paper as a whole reports these results and caveats: The quantity of clinical and demographic metadata differed by source and by participant and was supplied without curation.

Enrolling through a virtual design, the prospective study's participants ranged in age from roughly 18 to 89 years and lived across about two dozen United States geographic areas. In the prospective study, participants were assigned to cohorts based on the clinical history participants reported in a screening survey and a study questionnaire. Recovered participants in ImmuneRACE Cohort 3 were defined as having two consecutive negative NP/OP PCR tests, clearance from a healthcare professional, or resolution of symptoms. In the prospective study, mobile phlebotomists collected whole blood, serum and a nasopharyngeal or oropharyngeal swab from each participant. Additional blood draws and questionnaires over an approximately 2-month period could optionally be provided by prospective study participants. Blood samples from the prospective study were shipped frozen or at room temperature prior to DNA extraction.

This chain joins TRBV29-1 to TRBJ2-2, with 8 bases in between that match TRBD1. The clonotype was recovered from a woman aged 30 to 39 who had recovered from COVID-19. Source material: PBMCs or T cells enriched from blood (not recorded which). The nucleotide sequence is TGCAGCGGAAGAGGACAGGGTGGGGCCGGGGAGCTGTTTTTT. It translates as CSGRGQGGAGELFF.